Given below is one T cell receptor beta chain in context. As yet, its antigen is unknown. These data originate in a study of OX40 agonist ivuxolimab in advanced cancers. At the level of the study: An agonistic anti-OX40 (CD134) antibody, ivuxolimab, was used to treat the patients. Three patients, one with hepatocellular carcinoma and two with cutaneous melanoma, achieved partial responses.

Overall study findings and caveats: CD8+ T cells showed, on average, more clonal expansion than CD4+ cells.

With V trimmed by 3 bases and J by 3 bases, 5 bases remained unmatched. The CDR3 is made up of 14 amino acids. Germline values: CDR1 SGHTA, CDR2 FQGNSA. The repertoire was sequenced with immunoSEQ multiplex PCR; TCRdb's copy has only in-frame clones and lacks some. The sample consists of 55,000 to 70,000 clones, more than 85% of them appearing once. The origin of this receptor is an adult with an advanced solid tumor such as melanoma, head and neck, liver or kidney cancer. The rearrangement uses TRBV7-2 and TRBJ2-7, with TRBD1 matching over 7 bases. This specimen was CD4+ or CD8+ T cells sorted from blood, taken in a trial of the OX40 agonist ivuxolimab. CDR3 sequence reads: CASSFLGQSYEQYF. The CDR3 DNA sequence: TGTGCCAGCAGCTTTTTGGGACAGAGCTACGAGCAGTACTTC.